A single sample is the source of the 16 T cell receptor beta chains below, sequenced in a study of blood T cell repertoires in COVID-19 (dated by TCRdb to 2020 to 2022). The library was prepared using the immunoSEQ multiplex PCR assay. What TCRdb holds here is the immuneACCESS table cut down to in-frame rearrangements. Part of the clones is not present; checked against another copy, under half of the missing clones reflect an unresolved V gene, and the others are unexplained. The sample profile shows about 110,000 clones; 82% of them were found once. Clones ranked in the top ten supply 7% to 9% of the sample. Sequenced: peripheral blood. The receptors here all came from a man aged 65 to 79 with acute or convalescent COVID-19.

The V and J genes are TRBV11-2 and TRBJ1-2; 10 bases agree with TRBD1. V was clipped by 7 bases and J by 5 bases; unmatched bases: 10. The CDR3 is 15 residues long. CDR1 SGHAT and CDR2 FQNNGV come from the germline V gene. The CDR3 reads CASTGRQGAPYGYTF. The CDR3 bases are TGTGCCAGCACCGGACGACAGGGGGCGCCTTATGGCTACACCTTC.

V and J are TRBV10-3 and TRBJ1-6, with no clear D. The CDR3 contains 15 residues. Germline CDR1 and CDR2: ENHRY and SYGVKD. V was cut by 0 bases and J by 6 bases, with 9 bases left in between. The CDR3 region has the DNA TGTGCCATCAGTGAGTCGCTACGGGGTAATTCACCCCTCCACTTT. Amino acids: CAISESLRGNSPLHF.

The chain links TRBV4-2 to TRBJ2-3; D possibly corresponds to TRBD2 (6 bases). This CDR3 has 17 residues. Germline V CDR1 and CDR2: LGHNA, YNFKEQ. V lost 0 bases and J lost 0, with 13 bases in between. Here the CDR3 DNA reads TGTGCCAGCAGCCAAGATCCAGCCGGACTAAGCACAGATACGCAGTATTTT. Protein product: CASSQDPAGLSTDTQYF.

CDR3 in amino acids: CASSDRGGNTEAFF. The CDR3 DNA reads as TGTGCCAGCAGTGACAGGGGTGGGAACACTGAAGCTTTCTTT. The chain uses TRBV6-2 or TRBV6-3 and TRBJ1-1; 8 nucleotides align to TRBD1. The CDR3 extends over 14 amino acids. The junction had 3 bases not matched to a gene; V was cut back by 5 bases and J by 1 base. CDR1 is MNHEY and CDR2 is SVGEGT in the germline V gene.

The V gene is TRBV4-2, the J gene TRBJ2-6, with D maybe TRBD1 (6 bases). Germline CDR1 is LGHNA and CDR2 is YNFKEQ. This CDR3 contains 15 residues. Deletions cut 4 bases from V and 2 bases from J, with 9 bases between. The CDR3 loop reads CASSLGQTGANVLTF. Written as DNA, the CDR3 is TGTGCCAGCAGCCTCGGACAGACTGGGGCCAACGTCCTGACTTTC.

This clone was observed a single time. The chain combines TRBV6-5 with TRBJ1-2; 7 bases match TRBD1. The CDR3 length is 16 residues. V was clipped by 4 bases and J by 1 base; unmatched bases: 9. Germline assignment: CDR1 MNHEY and CDR2 SVGAGI. This CDR3 is CASSFLGTALNYGYTF. The CDR3 nucleotides read TGTGCCAGCAGTTTCCTCGGGACAGCGCTTAACTATGGCTACACCTTC.

The chain joins TRBV7-3 to TRBJ2-6; no reliable D call. Trimming pared 5 bases from V and 2 bases from J, leaving 10 bases between. Germline V gene sequence: CDR1 SGHTA, CDR2 FQGTGA. CDR3 size: 15 residues. CDR3 DNA sequence: TGTGCCAGCAGCCCCGAGGCAGCTGGGGCCAACGTCCTGACTTTC. It translates to CASSPEAAGANVLTF.

This clone was recorded a few times. The chain uses TRBV4-1 and TRBJ2-2; 10 nucleotides match TRBD2. This CDR3 is built from 16 residues. With V trimmed by 0 bases and J by 5 bases, 3 bases remained unmatched. Germline V gives CDR1 MGHRA, CDR2 YSYEKL. CDR3: CASSQDTLAGTGELFF. DNA of the CDR3: TGCGCCAGCAGCCAAGATACACTAGCGGGGACCGGGGAGCTGTTTTTT.

This clone was seen a few times. J is TRBJ1-1 and V is TRBV19; no clear D. Germline-derived CDR1 and CDR2 are LNHDA and SQIVND (reference sequence). This CDR3 is built from 13 residues. Between the trimmed V and J ends, which lost 5 bases and 4 bases, there was a span of 11 bases. The CDR3, as DNA: TGTGCCAGTAGTCTAGGGAGCGCCACTGAAGCTTTCTTT. It specifies CASSLGSATEAFF.

The CDR3 reads CASSLLSTQYF. The CDR3 nucleotides are TGTGCCAGCAGCTTACTATCGACCCAGTACTTC. This rearrangement joins TRBV7-2 to TRBJ2-5; D unclear. Germline CDR1 reads SGHTA; CDR2 reads FQGNSA. This CDR3 spans 11 amino acids. Trimming shortened V by 2 bases and J by 7 bases, and 5 bases separated the two germline ends.

This clone was recorded once. This chain joins TRBV5-1 and TRBJ1-1; 8 nucleotides agree with TRBD1. This CDR3 region has 16 residues. After removal of 0 bases from V and 2 bases from J, the junction contained 6 bases not matched to a gene. Germline CDR1 and CDR2: SGHRS and YFSETQ. CDR3 protein: CASSLGRGRGNTEAFF. The CDR3 bases are TGCGCCAGCAGCTTGGGCAGGGGGCGGGGAAACACTGAAGCTTTCTTT.

The chain combines TRBV4-2 with TRBJ2-3; the D gene is possibly TRBD1 (8 bases). The CDR3 is 16 amino acids. The germline CDR1 and CDR2 sequences are LGHNA and YNFKEQ. Trimming took off 0 bases at V and 4 bases at J, with 14 bases between the two ends. As DNA, the CDR3 is TGTGCCAGCAGCCAAGACCCAACAGGGGGGGCAGATACGCAGTATTTT. Its protein product is CASSQDPTGGADTQYF.

The chain employs TRBV24-1 and TRBJ1-1; tentatively, D is TRBD1 (5 bases). The germline V and J ends were trimmed by 8 bases and 3 bases, with 12 bases remaining between them. Germline loops: CDR1 KGHDR, CDR2 SFDVKD. This CDR3 contains 13 residues. The CDR3 protein is CATTDRGYTEAFF. The CDR3 DNA follows: TGTGCCACCACCGATCGGGGGTACACTGAAGCTTTCTTT.

The chain uses TRBV19 and TRBJ2-7; D might be TRBD2 (6 bases). Germline assignment: CDR1 LNHDA and CDR2 SQIVND (reference sequence). There are 11 residues in the CDR3. Trimming took off 7 bases at V and 3 bases at J, with 7 bases between the two ends. CDR3 sequence: CASKGGYEQYF. DNA for the CDR3: TGTGCCAGTAAGGGAGGCTACGAGCAGTACTTC.

CDR3 protein: CASSPGTGNQPQHF. Written as DNA, the CDR3 is TGTGCCAGCTCCCCGGGGACAGGGAATCAGCCCCAGCATTTT. V is TRBV18 and J is TRBJ1-5, with TRBD1 matching 9 bases. CDR1 and CDR2 (germline): KGHSH, LQKENI. There are 14 residues in the CDR3. The ends lost 6 bases at V and 4 bases at J; junction bases unmatched: 4.

The chain combines TRBV29-1 with TRBJ1-2; the match to TRBD1 covers 11 bases. The CDR3 totals 14 residues. The V and J ends lost 6 bases and 5 bases, in that order; junction bases with no gene match: 8. From germline, CDR1 is SQVTM and CDR2 ANQGSEA. CDR3 coding DNA: TGCAGCGTGGGGAATGGGGACAGGGGGTATGGCTACACCTTC. Translation: CSVGNGDRGYGYTF.